A selection of T cell receptor beta chains follows, all from one sample in a study of identical twins. MiXCR was run by TCRdb on the 5' RACE reads, yielding one entry per CDR3 protein. The sample records about 530,000 distinct CDR3 sequences, 15% being singletons. This sample also belongs to another study, concerning yellow fever vaccine responses in identical twins.

Sample: CD4+ T cells sorted from blood. The receptors shown here come from a woman younger than 35 in good health. CDR3s include the opening cysteine and the closing phenylalanine or tryptophan. The D gene is left open where the match is weak. Part of the rows lack a size; the others show once, few, many or a class for expanded clones.

>TRBJ2-7|.|.|TRBV14
CASSQDMGIRIEQYF
TGTGCCAGCAGCCAAGATATGGGAATCAGAATTGAGCAGTACTTC
>TRBJ2-1|.|.|TRBV20-1
CSARGELGRGEQFF
TGCAGTGCTAGAGGTGAACTAGGTCGGGGTGAGCAGTTCTTC
>TRBJ2-2|.|.|TRBV6-4
CASSEQGAAGAGELFF
TGTGCCAGCAGTGAACAGGGCGCAGCTGGGGCCGGGGAGCTGTTTTTT
>TRBJ2-1|few|.|TRBV3-1
CASSRSVGAQGGGQFF
TGTGCCAGCAGCCGGTCGGTAGGGGCCCAAGGTGGTGGGCAGTTCTTC
>TRBJ1-2|few|.|TRBV6-1
CASSEAGGNYGYTF
TGTGCCAGCAGTGAAGCAGGAGGGAACTATGGCTACACCTTC
>TRBJ1-2|.|.|TRBV5-1
CASSLGTNYGYTF
TGCGCCAGCAGCTTGGGGACAAACTATGGCTACACCTTC
>TRBJ2-3|.|TRBD2|TRBV2
CASSRSQPGGGADTQYF
TGTGCCAGCAGTCGTTCCCAGCCGGGAGGGGGTGCAGATACGCAGTATTTT
>TRBJ2-1|.|.|TRBV24-1
CATSGRTNNEQFF
TGTGCCACCAGTGGTAGGACCAACAATGAGCAGTTCTTC
>TRBJ1-1|.|TRBD1|TRBV12-3/TRBV12-4
CASSRDRADAEAFF
TGTGCCAGCAGCCGGGACAGGGCTGACGCTGAAGCTTTCTTT
>TRBJ2-1|.|TRBD1|TRBV20-1
CSAAGIWDSSYNEQFF
TGCAGTGCTGCTGGGATCTGGGACAGCTCCTACAATGAGCAGTTCTTC
>TRBJ2-7|many|.|TRBV29-1
CSVVVPTPYEQYF
TGCAGCGTTGTGGTTCCCACACCCTACGAGCAGTACTTC
>TRBJ2-3|few|TRBD2|TRBV5-1
CASSLQVRTSGSDTQYF
TGCGCCAGCAGCTTGCAGGTACGGACTAGCGGATCAGATACGCAGTATTTT
>TRBJ1-2|few|.|TRBV4-1
CASSQDGKNYGYTF
TGCGCCAGCAGCCAAGACGGCAAAAACTATGGCTACACCTTC
>TRBJ2-1|few|.|TRBV5-6
CASSPGQGRINEQFF
TGTGCCAGCAGCCCGGGGCAGGGGAGGATCAATGAGCAGTTCTTC
>TRBJ2-3|few|TRBD2|TRBV5-1
CASSAPGTSGTDTQYF
TGCGCCAGCAGCGCACCCGGGACTAGCGGCACAGATACGCAGTATTTT
>TRBJ2-1|.|.|TRBV6-1
CASSETGFSLRYNEQFF
TGTGCCAGCAGTGAAACAGGTTTTTCTCTACGTTACAATGAGCAGTTCTTC
>TRBJ2-1|.|.|TRBV2
CASSAFPEGVEAVGYEQFF
TGTGCCAGCAGTGCGTTCCCGGAGGGAGTAGAGGCAGTGGGGTATGAGCAGTTCTTC
>TRBJ1-2|few|.|TRBV3-1
CASSQEGRNYGYTF
TGTGCCAGCAGCCAAGAGGGGCGGAACTATGGCTACACCTTC
>TRBJ2-6|few|.|TRBV6-6
CATAATGANVLTF
TGTGCCACGGCCGCAACTGGGGCCAACGTCCTGACTTTC
>TRBJ2-6|.|.|TRBV6-2/TRBV6-3
CASRLPLGRVLRSGANVLTF
TGTGCCAGCAGGCTCCCTCTTGGCAGGGTTTTACGCTCTGGGGCCAACGTCCTGACTTTC
>TRBJ1-5|many|.|TRBV5-5
CASSLTGLSNQPQHF
TGTGCCAGCAGCTTGACAGGGCTTAGCAATCAGCCCCAGCATTTT
>TRBJ2-7|.|.|TRBV7-8
CASSHGVLTYEQYF
TGTGCCAGCTCCCATGGAGTATTAACCTACGAGCAGTACTTC
>TRBJ2-1|.|TRBD1|TRBV29-1
CSVGSGQGKSSYNEQFF
TGCAGCGTGGGCAGTGGACAGGGCAAAAGCTCCTACAATGAGCAGTTCTTC
>TRBJ2-1|.|.|TRBV6-4
CASSDGGSSYDEQFF
TGTGCCAGCAGTGACGGCGGCAGCTCCTACGATGAGCAGTTCTTC
>TRBJ2-2|.|.|TRBV15
CATSRDGRGTGELFF
TGTGCCACCAGCAGAGATGGCCGTGGGACCGGGGAGCTGTTTTTT
>TRBJ2-7|.|TRBD2|TRBV6-1
CASSLTSGRASYEQYF
TGTGCCAGCAGCCTGACTAGCGGGAGGGCGTCCTACGAGCAGTACTTC
>TRBJ2-2|many|.|TRBV5-5
CASSLDRPNTGELFF
TGTGCCAGCAGCTTGGACAGACCGAACACCGGGGAGCTGTTTTTT
>TRBJ1-2|few|.|TRBV5-1
CASSLAGAVERSF
TGCGCCAGCAGCTTGGCTGGCGCCGTCGAGCGGTCCTTC
>TRBJ2-1|few|TRBD2|TRBV20-1
CSARLAGAEQFF
TGCAGTGCTAGACTAGCGGGGGCGGAGCAGTTCTTC
>TRBJ2-3|few|TRBD2|TRBV28
CASSTRLAASTDTQYF
TGTGCCAGCAGTACCAGACTAGCAGCTAGCACAGATACGCAGTATTTT
>TRBJ2-5|.|TRBD2|TRBV14
CASSQVGRGHQETQYF
TGTGCCAGCAGCCAAGTGGGGAGGGGCCACCAAGAGACCCAGTACTTC
>TRBJ1-1|.|TRBD1|TRBV6-1
CASRGQGTNTEAFF
TGTGCCAGCAGAGGACAGGGGACCAACACTGAAGCTTTCTTT